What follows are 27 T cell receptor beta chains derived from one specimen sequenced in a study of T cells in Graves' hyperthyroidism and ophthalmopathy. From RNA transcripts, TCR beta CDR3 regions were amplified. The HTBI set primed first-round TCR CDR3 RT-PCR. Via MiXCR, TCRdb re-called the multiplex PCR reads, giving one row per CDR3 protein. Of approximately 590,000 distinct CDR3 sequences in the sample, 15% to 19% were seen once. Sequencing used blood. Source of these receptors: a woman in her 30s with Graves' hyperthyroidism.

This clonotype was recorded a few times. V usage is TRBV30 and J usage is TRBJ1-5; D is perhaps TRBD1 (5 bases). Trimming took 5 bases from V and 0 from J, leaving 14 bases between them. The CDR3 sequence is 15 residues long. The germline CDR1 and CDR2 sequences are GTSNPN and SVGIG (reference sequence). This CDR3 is CAWDSSSGSNQPQHF. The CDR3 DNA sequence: TGTGCCTGGGACAGTAGCAGTGGTAGCAATCAGCCCCAGCATTTT.

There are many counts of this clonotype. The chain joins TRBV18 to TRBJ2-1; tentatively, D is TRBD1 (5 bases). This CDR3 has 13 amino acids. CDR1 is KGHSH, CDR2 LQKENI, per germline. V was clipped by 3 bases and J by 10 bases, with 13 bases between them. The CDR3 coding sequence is TGTGCCAGCTCACCGCAAGGGGATGGCGAGCAGTTCTTC. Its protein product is CASSPQGDGEQFF.

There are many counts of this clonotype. This chain's CDR3 is CSVAGGGSSPYEQYF. The CDR3 nucleotides are TGCAGCGTTGCCGGAGGAGGGAGCTCACCCTACGAGCAGTACTTC. The chain is built from TRBV29-1 and TRBJ2-7, with D perhaps matching TRBD2 (6 bases). The V gene lost 4 bases and the J gene lost 2 bases, with 18 bases spanning the gap. This CDR3 spans 15 amino acids. Per the germline V gene, CDR1 is SQVTM and CDR2 is ANQGSEA.

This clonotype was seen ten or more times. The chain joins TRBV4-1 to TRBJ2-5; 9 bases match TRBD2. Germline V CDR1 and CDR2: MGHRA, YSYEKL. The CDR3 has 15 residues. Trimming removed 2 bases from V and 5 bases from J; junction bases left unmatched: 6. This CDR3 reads CASSQIAGVGETQYF. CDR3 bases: TGCGCCAGCAGCCAAATAGCGGGAGTGGGCGAGACCCAGTACTTC.

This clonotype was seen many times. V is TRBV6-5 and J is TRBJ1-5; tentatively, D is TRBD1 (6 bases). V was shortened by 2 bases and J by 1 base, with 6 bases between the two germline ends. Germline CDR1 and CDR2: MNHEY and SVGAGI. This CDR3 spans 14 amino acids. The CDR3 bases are TGTGCCAGCAGTTACGGGGGCAGCAATCAGCCCCAGCATTTT. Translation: CASSYGGSNQPQHF.

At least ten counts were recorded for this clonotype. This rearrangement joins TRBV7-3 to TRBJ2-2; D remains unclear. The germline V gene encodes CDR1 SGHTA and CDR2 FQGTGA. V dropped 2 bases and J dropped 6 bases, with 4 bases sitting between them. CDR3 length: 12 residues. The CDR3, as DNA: TGTGCCAGCAGCTTATGGCCCGGGGAGCTGTTTTTT. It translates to CASSLWPGELFF.

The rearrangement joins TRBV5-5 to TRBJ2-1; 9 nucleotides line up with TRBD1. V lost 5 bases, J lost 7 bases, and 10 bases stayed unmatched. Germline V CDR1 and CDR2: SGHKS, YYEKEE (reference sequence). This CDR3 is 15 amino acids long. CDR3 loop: CASRAWDREKNEQFF. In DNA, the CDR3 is TGTGCCAGCAGAGCGTGGGACAGGGAAAAAAATGAGCAGTTCTTC.

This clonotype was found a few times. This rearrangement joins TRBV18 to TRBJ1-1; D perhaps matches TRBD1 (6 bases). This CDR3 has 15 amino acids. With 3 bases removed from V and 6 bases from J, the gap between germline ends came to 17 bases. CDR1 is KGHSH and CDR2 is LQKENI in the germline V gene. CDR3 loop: CASSPGTRRRAEAFF. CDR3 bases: TGTGCCAGCTCACCCGGGACAAGGAGGCGGGCTGAAGCTTTCTTT.

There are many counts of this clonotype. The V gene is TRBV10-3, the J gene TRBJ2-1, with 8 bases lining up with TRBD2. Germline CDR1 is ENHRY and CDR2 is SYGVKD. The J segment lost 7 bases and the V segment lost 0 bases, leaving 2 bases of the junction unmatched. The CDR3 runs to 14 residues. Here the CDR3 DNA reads TGTGCCATCAGTGAGTCCGCGGGAGGTAATGAGCAGTTCTTC. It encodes CAISESAGGNEQFF.

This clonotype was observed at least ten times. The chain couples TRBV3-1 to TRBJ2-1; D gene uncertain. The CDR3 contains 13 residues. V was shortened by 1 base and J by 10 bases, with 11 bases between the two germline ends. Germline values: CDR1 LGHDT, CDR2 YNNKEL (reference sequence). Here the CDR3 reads CASSQVRTPEQFF. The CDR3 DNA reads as TGTGCCAGCAGCCAAGTAAGAACTCCGGAGCAGTTCTTC.

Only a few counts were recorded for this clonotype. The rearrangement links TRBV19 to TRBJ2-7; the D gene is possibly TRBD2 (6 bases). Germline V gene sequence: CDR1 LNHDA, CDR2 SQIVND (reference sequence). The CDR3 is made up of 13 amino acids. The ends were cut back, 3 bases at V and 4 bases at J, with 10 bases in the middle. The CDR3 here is CASSMNAGYEQYF. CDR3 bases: TGTGCCAGTAGTATGAACGCGGGGTACGAGCAGTACTTC.

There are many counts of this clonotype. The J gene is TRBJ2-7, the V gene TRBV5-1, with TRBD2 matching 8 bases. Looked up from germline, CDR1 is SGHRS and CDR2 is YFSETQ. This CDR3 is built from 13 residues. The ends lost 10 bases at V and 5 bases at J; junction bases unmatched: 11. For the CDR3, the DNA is TGCGCCTCTACCCGGGGGGGCATCAACGAGCAGTACTTC. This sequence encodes CASTRGGINEQYF.

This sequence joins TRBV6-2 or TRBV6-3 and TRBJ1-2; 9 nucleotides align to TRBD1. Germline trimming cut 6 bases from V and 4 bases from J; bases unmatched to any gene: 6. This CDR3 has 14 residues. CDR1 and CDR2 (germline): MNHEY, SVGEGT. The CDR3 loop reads CASSRDRVVYGYTF. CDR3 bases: TGTGCCAGCAGCCGGGACAGGGTGGTCTATGGCTACACCTTC.

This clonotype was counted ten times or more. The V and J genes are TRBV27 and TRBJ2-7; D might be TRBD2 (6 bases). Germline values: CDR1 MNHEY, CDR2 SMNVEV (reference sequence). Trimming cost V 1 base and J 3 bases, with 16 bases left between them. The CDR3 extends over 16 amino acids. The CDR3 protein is CASSLWPVGGDYEQYF. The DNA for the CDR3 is TGTGCCAGCAGTTTATGGCCCGTAGGAGGGGACTACGAGCAGTACTTC.

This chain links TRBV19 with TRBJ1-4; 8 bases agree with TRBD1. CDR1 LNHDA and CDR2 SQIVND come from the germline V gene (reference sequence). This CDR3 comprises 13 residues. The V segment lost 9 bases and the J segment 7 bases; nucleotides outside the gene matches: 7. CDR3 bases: TGTGCCAGCAAGACAGGGGTCGGTGAAAAACTGTTTTTT. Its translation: CASKTGVGEKLFF.

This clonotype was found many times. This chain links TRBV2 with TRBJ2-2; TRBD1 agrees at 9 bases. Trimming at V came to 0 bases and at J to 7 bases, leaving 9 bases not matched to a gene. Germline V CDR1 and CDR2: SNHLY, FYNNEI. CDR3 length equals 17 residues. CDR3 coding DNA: TGTGCCAGCAGTGAAGCGCTCGGACAGGGGCCGTACGGGGAGCTGTTTTTT. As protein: CASSEALGQGPYGELFF.

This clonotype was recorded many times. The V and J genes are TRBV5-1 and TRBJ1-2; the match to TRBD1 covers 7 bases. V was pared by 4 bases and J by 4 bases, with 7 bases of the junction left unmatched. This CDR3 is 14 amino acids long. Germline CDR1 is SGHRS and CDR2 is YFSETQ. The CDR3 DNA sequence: TGCGCCAGCAGCCCGGGGACAGTGGGCTATGGCTACACCTTC. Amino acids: CASSPGTVGYGYTF.

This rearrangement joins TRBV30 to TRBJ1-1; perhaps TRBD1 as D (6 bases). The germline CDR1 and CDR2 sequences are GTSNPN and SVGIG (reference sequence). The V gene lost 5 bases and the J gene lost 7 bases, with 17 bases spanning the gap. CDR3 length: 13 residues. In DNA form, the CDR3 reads TGTGCCTGGGCAAGGGCAGGGGCGTATGAAGCTTTCTTT. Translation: CAWARAGAYEAFF. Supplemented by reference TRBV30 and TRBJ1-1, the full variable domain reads SQTIHQWPATLVQPVGSPLSLECTVEGTSNPNLYWYRQAAGRGLQLLFYSVGIGQISSEVPQNLSASRPQDRQFILSSKKLLLSDSGFYLCAWARAGAYEAFFGQGTRLTVV.

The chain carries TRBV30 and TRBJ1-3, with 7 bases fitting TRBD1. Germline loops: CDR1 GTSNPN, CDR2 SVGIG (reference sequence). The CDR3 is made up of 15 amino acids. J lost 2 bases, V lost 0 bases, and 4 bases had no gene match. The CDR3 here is CAWSVRQGAGNTIYF. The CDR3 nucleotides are TGTGCCTGGAGTGTACGGCAGGGGGCTGGAAACACCATATATTTT. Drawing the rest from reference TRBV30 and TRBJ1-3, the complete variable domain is SQTIHQWPATLVQPVGSPLSLECTVEGTSNPNLYWYRQAAGRGLQLLFYSVGIGQISSEVPQNLSASRPQDRQFILSSKKLLLSDSGFYLCAWSVRQGAGNTIYFGEGSWLTVV.

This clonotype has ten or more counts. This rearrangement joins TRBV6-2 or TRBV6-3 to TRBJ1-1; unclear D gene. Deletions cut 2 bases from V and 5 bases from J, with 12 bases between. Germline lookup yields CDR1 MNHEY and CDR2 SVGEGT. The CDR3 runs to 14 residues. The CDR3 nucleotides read TGTGCCAGCAGTTACGGCGGACTTAGTACTGAAGCTTTCTTT. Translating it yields CASSYGGLSTEAFF.

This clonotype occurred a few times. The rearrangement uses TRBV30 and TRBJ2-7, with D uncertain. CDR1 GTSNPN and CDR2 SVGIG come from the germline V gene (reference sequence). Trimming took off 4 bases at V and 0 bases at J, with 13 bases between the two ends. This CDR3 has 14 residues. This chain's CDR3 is CAWTWVSSSYEQYF. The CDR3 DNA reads TGTGCCTGGACTTGGGTCAGCAGCTCCTACGAGCAGTACTTC.

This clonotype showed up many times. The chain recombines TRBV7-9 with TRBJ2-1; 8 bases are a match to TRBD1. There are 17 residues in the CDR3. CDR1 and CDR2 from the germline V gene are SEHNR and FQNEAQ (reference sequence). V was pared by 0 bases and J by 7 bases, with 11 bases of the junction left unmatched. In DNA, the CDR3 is TGTGCCAGCAGCTTAGCGCTTGCAGGGGGCGTGGGGAATGAGCAGTTCTTC. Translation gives CASSLALAGGVGNEQFF.

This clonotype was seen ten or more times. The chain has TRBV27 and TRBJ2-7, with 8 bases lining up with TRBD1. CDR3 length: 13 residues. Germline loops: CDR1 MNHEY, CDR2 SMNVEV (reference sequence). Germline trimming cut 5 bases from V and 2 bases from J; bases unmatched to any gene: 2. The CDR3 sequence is CASSSRGPYEQYF. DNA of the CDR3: TGTGCCAGCAGTAGCAGGGGGCCCTACGAGCAGTACTTC.

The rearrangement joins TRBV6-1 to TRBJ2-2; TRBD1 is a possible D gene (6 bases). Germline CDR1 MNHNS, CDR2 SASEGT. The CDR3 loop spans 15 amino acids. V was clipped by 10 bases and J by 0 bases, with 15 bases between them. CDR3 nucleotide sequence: TGTGCCACCCCTCAGGGGCAGGCGAACACCGGGGAGCTGTTTTTT. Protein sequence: CATPQGQANTGELFF.

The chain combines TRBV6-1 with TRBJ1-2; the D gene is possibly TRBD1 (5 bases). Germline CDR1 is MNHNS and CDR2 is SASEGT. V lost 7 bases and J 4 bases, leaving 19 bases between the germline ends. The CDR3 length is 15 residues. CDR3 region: CASMGGSGLTYGYTF. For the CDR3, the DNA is TGTGCCAGCATGGGAGGCTCGGGGCTTACCTATGGCTACACCTTC.

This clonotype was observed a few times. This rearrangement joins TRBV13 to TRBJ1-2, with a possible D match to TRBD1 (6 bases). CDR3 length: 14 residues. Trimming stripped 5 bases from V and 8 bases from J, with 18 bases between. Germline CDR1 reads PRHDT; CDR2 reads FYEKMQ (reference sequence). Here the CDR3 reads CASSIQPAGVGYTF. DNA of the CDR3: TGTGCCAGCAGCATCCAACCCGCAGGGGTCGGCTACACCTTC.

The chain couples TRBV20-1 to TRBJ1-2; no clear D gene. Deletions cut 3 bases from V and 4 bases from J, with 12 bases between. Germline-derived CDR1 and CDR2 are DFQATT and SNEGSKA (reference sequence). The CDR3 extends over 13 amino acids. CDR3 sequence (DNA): TGCAGTGCTAGCCCACATGAGGGCTATGGCTACACCTTC. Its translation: CSASPHEGYGYTF.